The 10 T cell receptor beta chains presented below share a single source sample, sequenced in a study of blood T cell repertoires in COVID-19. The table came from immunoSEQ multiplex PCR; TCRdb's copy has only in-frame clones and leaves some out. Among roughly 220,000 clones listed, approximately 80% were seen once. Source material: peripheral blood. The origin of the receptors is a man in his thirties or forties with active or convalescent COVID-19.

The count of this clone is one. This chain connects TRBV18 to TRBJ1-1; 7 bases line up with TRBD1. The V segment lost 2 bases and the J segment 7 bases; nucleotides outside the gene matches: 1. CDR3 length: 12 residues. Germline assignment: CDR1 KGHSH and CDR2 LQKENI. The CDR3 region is CASSPRDSEAFF. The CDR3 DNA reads TGTGCCAGCTCACCAAGGGACAGTGAAGCTTTCTTT.

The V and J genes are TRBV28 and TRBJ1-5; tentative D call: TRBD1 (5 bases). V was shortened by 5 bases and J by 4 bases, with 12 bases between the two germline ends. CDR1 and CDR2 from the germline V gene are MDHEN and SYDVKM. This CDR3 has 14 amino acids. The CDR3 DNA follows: TGTGCCAGCAGTCCAGGACATTTAAATCAGCCCCAGCATTTT. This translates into CASSPGHLNQPQHF.

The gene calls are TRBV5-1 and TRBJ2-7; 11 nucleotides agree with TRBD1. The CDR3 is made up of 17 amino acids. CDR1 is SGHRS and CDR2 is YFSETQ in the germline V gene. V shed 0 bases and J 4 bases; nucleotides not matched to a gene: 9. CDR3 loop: CASSLESPGQGAYEQYF. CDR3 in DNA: TGCGCCAGCAGCTTGGAATCCCCCGGACAGGGGGCTTACGAGCAGTACTTC.

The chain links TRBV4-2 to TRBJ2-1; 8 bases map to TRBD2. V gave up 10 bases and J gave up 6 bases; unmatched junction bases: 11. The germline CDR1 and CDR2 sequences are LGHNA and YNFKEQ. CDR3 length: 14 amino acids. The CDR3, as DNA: TGTGCCACTAAAACGGGAGGGCCGTCCAATGAGCAGTTCTTC. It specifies CATKTGGPSNEQFF.

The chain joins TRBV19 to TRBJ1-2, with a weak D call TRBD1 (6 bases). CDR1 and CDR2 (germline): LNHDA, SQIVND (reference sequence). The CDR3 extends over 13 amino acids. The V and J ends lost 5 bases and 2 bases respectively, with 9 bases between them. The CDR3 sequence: CASSHDRNYGYTF. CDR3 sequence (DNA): TGTGCCAGTAGTCACGACAGGAACTATGGCTACACCTTC.

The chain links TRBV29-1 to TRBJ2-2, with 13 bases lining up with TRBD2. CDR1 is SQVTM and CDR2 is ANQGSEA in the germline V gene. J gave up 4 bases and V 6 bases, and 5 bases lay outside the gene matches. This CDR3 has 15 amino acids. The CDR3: CSVATSGRPTGELFF. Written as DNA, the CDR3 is TGCAGCGTCGCGACTAGCGGGAGGCCCACCGGGGAGCTGTTTTTT.

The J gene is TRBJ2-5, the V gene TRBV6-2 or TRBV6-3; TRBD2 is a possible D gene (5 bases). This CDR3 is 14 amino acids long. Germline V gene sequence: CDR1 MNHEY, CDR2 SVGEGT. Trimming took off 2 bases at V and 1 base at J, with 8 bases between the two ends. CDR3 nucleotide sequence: TGTGCCAGCAGTTACCTGGAGGCCCAAGAGACCCAGTACTTC. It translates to CASSYLEAQETQYF.

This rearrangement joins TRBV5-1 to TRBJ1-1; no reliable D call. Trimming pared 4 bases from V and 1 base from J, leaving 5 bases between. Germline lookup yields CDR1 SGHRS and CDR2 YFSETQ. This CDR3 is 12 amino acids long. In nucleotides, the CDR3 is TGCGCCAGCAGCCGGGGGAACACTGAAGCTTTCTTT. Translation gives CASSRGNTEAFF.

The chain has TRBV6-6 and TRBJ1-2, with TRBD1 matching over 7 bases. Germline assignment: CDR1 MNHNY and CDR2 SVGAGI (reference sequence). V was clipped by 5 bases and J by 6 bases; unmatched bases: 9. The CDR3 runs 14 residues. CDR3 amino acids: CASSDRVFGDGYTF. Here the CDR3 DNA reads TGTGCCAGCAGTGACAGGGTTTTCGGGGATGGCTACACCTTC.

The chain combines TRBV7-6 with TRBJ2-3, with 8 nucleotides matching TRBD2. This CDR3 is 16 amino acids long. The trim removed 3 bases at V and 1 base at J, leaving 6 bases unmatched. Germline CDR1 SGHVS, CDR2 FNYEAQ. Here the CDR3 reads CASSFSWREGTDTQYF. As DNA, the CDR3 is TGTGCCAGCAGCTTCTCTTGGCGGGAGGGCACAGATACGCAGTATTTT. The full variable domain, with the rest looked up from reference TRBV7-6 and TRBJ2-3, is GAGVSQSPRYKVTKRGQDVALRCDPISGHVSLYWYRQALGQGPEFLTYFNYEAQQDKSGLPNDRFSAERPEGSISTLTIQRTEQRDSAMYRCASSFSWREGTDTQYFGPGTRLTVL.